Shown below are 32 T cell receptor beta chains from a single sample sequenced in a study of CD8+ T cells in alopecia areata. The treatment was: oral pan-JAK inhibitor, 5-10 mg twice daily. Once RNA had been extracted, it was reverse transcribed into cDNA to act as the sequencing template. Produced via immunoSEQ multiplex PCR; TCRdb's table is partial and in-frame only. The sample records about 180,000 clones, 51% being singletons. The input for sequencing was CD8+ T cells sorted from blood, taken around week 54, from a patient treated with tofacitinib. These receptors were obtained from a human donor with alopecia areata.

This clone was seen more than once but under ten times. This chain links TRBV7-2 with TRBJ1-2, with no clear D. This CDR3 is built from 14 residues. Germline V gives CDR1 SGHTA, CDR2 FQGNSA. V lost 1 base, J lost 0 bases, and 6 bases lay in between. The DNA of the CDR3 is TGTGCCAGCAGCTTAGGCAGAGCTAACTATGGCTACACCTTC. Protein: CASSLGRANYGYTF.

The chain employs TRBV30 and TRBJ1-2; D is unclear. The CDR3 is 15 amino acids. In germline, CDR1 is GTSNPN, CDR2 SVGIG (reference sequence). V shed 3 bases and J shed 1 base, with 15 bases lying between them. For the CDR3, the DNA is TGTGCCTGGAGAGGTTGGAGGAACTTTAACTATGGCTACACCTTC. Its translation: CAWRGWRNFNYGYTF.

The genes are TRBV7-8 and TRBJ2-1; D is possibly TRBD1 (5 bases). This CDR3 contains 17 residues. The germline V gene encodes CDR1 SGHVS and CDR2 FQNEAQ. Trimming left V 1 base short and J 0 bases short, with 13 bases between. CDR3 region: CASSLDLAGNSYNEQFF. The CDR3 nucleotides are TGTGCCAGCAGCTTAGATCTGGCAGGGAACTCCTACAATGAGCAGTTCTTC. Using reference TRBV7-8 and TRBJ2-1 for the parts outside the CDR3, the full variable domain is GAGVSQSPRYKVAKRGQDVALRCDPISGHVSLFWYQQALGQGPEFLTYFQNEAQLDKSGLPSDRFFAERPEGSVSTLKIQRTQQEDSAVYLCASSLDLAGNSYNEQFFGPGTRLTVL.

The chain joins TRBV30 to TRBJ2-5; D not resolved. This CDR3 contains 12 residues. V lost 6 bases, J lost 4 bases, and 12 bases lay in between. Per germline, CDR1 GTSNPN and CDR2 SVGIG (reference sequence). The chain's CDR3 is CACTRNPETQYF. The CDR3 DNA sequence: TGTGCCTGTACGCGTAACCCAGAGACCCAGTACTTC.

The chain combines TRBV5-4 with TRBJ1-5; no definite D call. CDR3 length: 14 residues. The germline V gene has CDR1 SGHNT and CDR2 YYREEE (reference sequence). V was pared by 0 bases and J by 6 bases, with 10 bases between. CDR3 nucleotides: TGTGCCAGCAGCTTGGATAGGTCCAGTCAGCCCCAGCATTTT. Translation gives CASSLDRSSQPQHF.

The chain combines TRBV14 with TRBJ2-5, with D possibly TRBD2 on 6 matching bases. V was shortened by 3 bases and J by 0 bases, with 11 bases between the two germline ends. Looked up from germline, CDR1 is SGHDN and CDR2 is FVKESK. The CDR3 consists of 15 residues. CDR3 sequence: CASSHRLGNQETQYF. CDR3 DNA: TGTGCCAGCAGCCACAGACTAGGGAACCAAGAGACCCAGTACTTC.

This clone was observed a handful of times. V is TRBV6-5 and J is TRBJ1-2, with D perhaps TRBD1 (5 bases). Germline CDR1 is MNHEY and CDR2 is SVGAGI. The CDR3 sequence is 14 residues long. Trimming removed 2 bases at V and 0 bases at J, with 7 bases between. For the CDR3, the DNA is TGTGCCAGCAGTTACGACAGAACTAACTATGGCTACACCTTC. Translation: CASSYDRTNYGYTF.

This chain connects TRBV7-9 to TRBJ2-7; perhaps TRBD2 as D (6 bases). The V gene lost 1 base and the J gene lost 3 bases, with 10 bases spanning the gap. Germline V gene data show CDR1 as SEHNR and CDR2 as FQNEAQ (reference sequence). The CDR3 is 14 amino acids. The CDR3: CASSLVDGGYEQYF. The CDR3, as DNA: TGTGCCAGCAGCTTAGTGGACGGGGGCTACGAGCAGTACTTC.

The chain couples TRBV4-3 to TRBJ2-1; 8 bases agree with TRBD2. The V gene end was trimmed by 0 bases and the J gene end by 3 bases; junction bases not matched to a gene: 16. Germline V gene lookup returns CDR1 LGHNA and CDR2 YSLEER. The CDR3 is 20 amino acids. Here the CDR3 reads CASSQDPYRGSGAIYNEQFF. CDR3 sequence (DNA): TGCGCCAGCAGCCAAGATCCTTATCGCGGTAGCGGGGCGATCTACAATGAGCAGTTCTTC.

This clone was detected only a few times. The chain recombines TRBV6-6 with TRBJ2-3; tentatively, D is TRBD1 (6 bases). Germline CDR1 reads MNHNY; CDR2 reads SVGAGI (reference sequence). This CDR3 has 14 residues. Trimming removed 6 bases from V and 8 bases from J, with 18 bases in between. CDR3 DNA: TGTGCCAGCAGGCTACAGGGCCAGCCGACTACGCAGTATTTT. Translating gives CASRLQGQPTTQYF.

This clone was observed a handful of times. This sequence joins TRBV7-8 and TRBJ2-7; 12 bases are shared with TRBD2. V lost 5 bases and J lost 3; bases outside the gene matches: 11. The CDR3 has 17 amino acids. The germline V gene has CDR1 SGHVS and CDR2 FQNEAQ. The CDR3 loop reads CASSPLRLAGAYYEQYF. The CDR3 DNA is TGTGCCAGCAGCCCCCTCCGACTAGCGGGGGCGTACTACGAGCAGTACTTC.

The chain combines TRBV19 with TRBJ1-1; D possibly corresponds to TRBD1 (5 bases). This CDR3 is built from 13 residues. The V and J ends lost 7 bases and 3 bases respectively, with 12 bases between them. Germline CDR1 reads LNHDA; CDR2 reads SQIVND (reference sequence). The CDR3 region has the DNA TGTGCCAGTACTGGGGGTTGGTACACTGAAGCTTTCTTT. Encoded protein: CASTGGWYTEAFF.

The rearrangement joins TRBV27 to TRBJ2-7; 8 nucleotides line up with TRBD1. CDR1 and CDR2 (germline): MNHEY, SMNVEV (reference sequence). This CDR3 is built from 14 residues. V shed 7 bases, J shed 5 bases, and the junction held 10 bases outside the gene matches. As DNA, the CDR3 is TGTGCCAGCATTTCGCCGGACAGGGAACACGAGCAGTACTTC. It encodes CASISPDREHEQYF.

This chain connects TRBV4-3 to TRBJ1-1, with a tentative D call TRBD1 (6 bases). The CDR3 has 17 residues. The ends were cut back, 3 bases at V and 0 bases at J, with 17 bases in the middle. Germline-derived CDR1 and CDR2 are LGHNA and YSLEER. CDR3 sequence: CASSQSLTGIMNTEAFF. The CDR3 coding sequence is TGCGCCAGCAGCCAGTCCCTTACAGGGATCATGAACACTGAAGCTTTCTTT.

The CDR3 region is CASSPAGQGIEAQYF. CDR3 DNA: TGTGCCAGCAGCCCCGCTGGGCAGGGGATCGAGGCCCAGTACTTC. V is TRBV9 and J is TRBJ2-5, with D possibly TRBD1 on 6 matching bases. The CDR3 has 15 residues. V lost 4 bases to trimming and J lost 9 bases, with 22 bases between them. Germline assignment: CDR1 SGDLS and CDR2 YYNGEE.

The chain carries TRBV27 and TRBJ2-7; D is uncertain. Per germline, CDR1 MNHEY and CDR2 SMNVEV (reference sequence). The CDR3 has 14 amino acids. Trimming took 5 bases from V and 0 from J, leaving 11 bases between them. Here the CDR3 reads CASSTNAGSYEQYF. In DNA, the CDR3 is TGTGCCAGCAGTACGAACGCTGGCTCCTACGAGCAGTACTTC.

J is TRBJ2-5 and V is TRBV27; 7 bases match TRBD2. CDR1 is MNHEY and CDR2 is SMNVEV in the germline V gene (reference sequence). This CDR3 is 13 amino acids long. V shed 4 bases, J shed 5 bases, and the junction held 4 bases outside the gene matches. The CDR3, as DNA: TGTGCCAGCAGTTCCCAGACTAGCGAGACCCAGTACTTC. Translation gives CASSSQTSETQYF.

The gene calls are TRBV5-6 and TRBJ1-1; no firm D call. The V end lost 2 bases, the J end lost 3 bases, and 17 bases lay between the germline ends. The CDR3 extends over 16 amino acids. From germline, CDR1 is SGHDT and CDR2 YYEEEE. CDR3 sequence: CASSFPPAEADTEAFF. The DNA for the CDR3 is TGTGCCAGCAGCTTCCCCCCCGCGGAGGCGGACACTGAAGCTTTCTTT.

The chain is built from TRBV5-1 and TRBJ2-4, with D maybe TRBD2 (7 bases). This CDR3 comprises 19 residues. Trimming cost V 4 bases and J 1 base, with 24 bases left between them. The V gene's germline CDR1 is SGHRS and CDR2 YFSETQ. The CDR3 DNA reads as TGCGCCAGCAGCACGCCGGGACGGGGGGCCCTAGGGGCCAAAAACATTCAGTACTTC. Translating gives CASSTPGRGALGAKNIQYF.

This clone showed up just a few times. The chain joins TRBV11-2 to TRBJ1-1; D uncertain. With 3 bases removed from V and 0 bases from J, the gap between germline ends came to 11 bases. Germline loops: CDR1 SGHAT, CDR2 FQNNGV. The CDR3 contains 15 residues. The CDR3: CASSLVQDMNTEAFF. The CDR3 DNA reads as TGTGCCAGCAGCTTGGTTCAAGACATGAACACTGAAGCTTTCTTT.

The J gene is TRBJ2-7, the V gene TRBV1. TRBV1 is a listed pseudogene. CDR3 length equals 13 residues. The CDR3 loop reads CTSSQAARGEQYF. The CDR3 region has the DNA TGCACCAGCAGCCAAGCGGCTCGTGGTGAGCAGTACTTC.

This chain links TRBV5-1 with TRBJ2-5, with D possibly matching TRBD1 (6 bases). The CDR3 sequence is 14 residues long. Trimming took off 4 bases at V and 5 bases at J, with 15 bases between the two ends. In germline, CDR1 is SGHRS, CDR2 YFSETQ. This CDR3 reads CASSPGVARETQYF. CDR3 bases: TGCGCCAGCAGCCCAGGGGTAGCCCGGGAGACCCAGTACTTC.

The V gene is TRBV19, the J gene TRBJ2-5, with D perhaps TRBD1 (6 bases). Germline CDR1 and CDR2: LNHDA and SQIVND (reference sequence). V lost 5 bases and J 6 bases, leaving 16 bases between the germline ends. This CDR3 has 14 amino acids. The CDR3 loop reads CASSPRQDVKTQYF. DNA of the CDR3: TGTGCCAGTAGTCCTCGACAGGACGTTAAGACCCAGTACTTC.

The rearrangement links TRBV6-5 to TRBJ1-4, with TRBD1 matching over 7 bases. Germline CDR1 reads MNHEY; CDR2 reads SVGAGI. The CDR3 spans 14 residues. V was clipped by 6 bases and J by 10 bases; unmatched bases: 11. The CDR3 spells CASSVGQVEGKLFF. CDR3 coding DNA: TGTGCCAGCAGCGTCGGACAGGTAGAAGGAAAACTGTTTTTT.

The chain is built from TRBV6-5 and TRBJ1-3; D gene unclear. CDR1 is MNHEY and CDR2 is SVGAGI in the germline V gene. The V gene lost 4 bases and the J gene lost 3 bases, with 1 base spanning the gap. This CDR3 is 11 amino acids long. The CDR3 reads CASSFGNTIYF. As DNA, the CDR3 is TGTGCCAGCAGTTTTGGAAACACCATATATTTT.

This chain uses TRBV7-6 with TRBJ2-6, with D perhaps TRBD1 (5 bases). The V gene's germline CDR1 is SGHVS and CDR2 FNYEAQ. V gave up 2 bases and J gave up 7 bases, with 9 bases separating them. The CDR3 runs 14 residues. The CDR3 DNA sequence: TGTGCCAGCAGCTTAAACCAGGGTGCCAACGTCCTGACTTTC. The encoded protein is CASSLNQGANVLTF.

The chain links TRBV7-2 to TRBJ2-3; D uncertain. Trimming stripped 5 bases from V and 2 bases from J, with 23 bases between. The CDR3 consists of 18 residues. Germline values: CDR1 SGHTA, CDR2 FQGNSA. The CDR3 sequence: CASSRRLGPQSYTDTQYF. The CDR3, as DNA: TGTGCCAGCAGCCGTCGATTAGGCCCCCAATCTTACACAGATACGCAGTATTTT. The whole variable domain, remainder taken from reference TRBV7-2 and TRBJ2-3, is GAGVSQSPSNKVTEKGKDVELRCDPISGHTALYWYRQSLGQGLEFLIYFQGNSAPDKSGLPSDRFSAERTGGSVSTLTIQRTQQEDSAVYLCASSRRLGPQSYTDTQYFGPGTRLTVL.

This clone occurred a few times. The chain joins TRBV4-3 to TRBJ2-5; D not resolved. The CDR3 extends over 13 amino acids. The ends were cut back, 3 bases at V and 0 bases at J, with 5 bases in the middle. CDR1 LGHNA and CDR2 YSLEER come from the germline V gene. The CDR3, as DNA: TGCGCCAGCAGCCACGGCGACCAAGAGACCCAGTACTTC. This translates into CASSHGDQETQYF.

The chain joins TRBV15 to TRBJ1-2; D unresolved. The CDR3 sequence is 12 residues long. V gave up 3 bases and J gave up 3 bases, with 5 bases separating them. Looked up from germline, CDR1 is LNHNV and CDR2 is YYDKDF (reference sequence). The CDR3 sequence: CATSSSDYGYTF. Written as DNA, the CDR3 is TGTGCCACCAGCAGTTCAGACTATGGCTACACCTTC.

This sequence joins TRBV7-3 and TRBJ2-3; D gene ambiguous. The CDR3 loop spans 13 amino acids. V dropped 4 bases and J dropped 0 bases, with 5 bases sitting between them. CDR1 is SGHTA, CDR2 FQGTGA, per germline. CDR3 in amino acids: CASSYGSTDTQYF. In DNA form, the CDR3 reads TGTGCCAGCAGCTACGGAAGCACAGATACGCAGTATTTT.

The chain couples TRBV27 to TRBJ1-3, with D possibly matching TRBD1 (6 bases). Per germline, CDR1 MNHEY and CDR2 SMNVEV (reference sequence). The V end lost 5 bases, the J end lost 0 bases, and 8 bases lay between the germline ends. The CDR3 runs to 14 residues. The CDR3 coding sequence is TGTGCCAGCAGTATACAGGGCTCTGGAAACACCATATATTTT. Encoded protein: CASSIQGSGNTIYF.

The CDR3 spells CASSVVPRGTQYF. For the CDR3, the DNA is TGTGCCAGCAGCGTAGTCCCCAGGGGGACCCAGTACTTC. The J gene is TRBJ2-5, the V gene TRBV9, with D maybe TRBD1 (6 bases). The V end was cut by 0 bases, the J end by 7 bases, with 10 bases between. Germline CDR1 is SGDLS and CDR2 is YYNGEE. The CDR3 spans 13 residues. Drawing the rest from reference TRBV9 and TRBJ2-5, the complete variable domain is DSGVTQTPKHLITATGQRVTLRCSPRSGDLSVYWYQQSLDQGLQFLIQYYNGEERAKGNILERFSAQQFPDLHSELNLSSLELGDSALYFCASSVVPRGTQYFGPGTRLLVL.